These 27 T cell receptor beta chains were all obtained from the same sample, sequenced in a study of STAT5B mutations in CD4+ large granular lymphocyte leukemia. Assay used: immunoSEQ multiplex PCR; TCRdb lists only in-frame clones, some missing. Of 20,000 to 30,000 clones in the sample, approximately 81% are singletons; the top ten hold 0.3% to 0.35%. The source material was CD4+ T cells from blood buffy coats. These receptors all come from a human donor in good health.

V and J are TRBV29-1 and TRBJ1-3; 8 bases are shared with TRBD1. Losses at the gene ends were 7 bases for V and 0 bases for J; bases not matched to a gene: 5. Germline V lookup: CDR1 SQVTM, CDR2 ANQGSEA. This CDR3 has 14 amino acids. The CDR3 nucleotides are TGCAGCGGAAGGACAGGGAGCTCTGGAAACACCATATATTTT. Residues: CSGRTGSSGNTIYF.

The J gene is TRBJ2-1, the V gene TRBV11-2; 8 bases align to TRBD1. The CDR3 contains 14 residues. With V trimmed by 0 bases and J by 7 bases, 2 bases remained unmatched. Looked up from germline, CDR1 is SGHAT and CDR2 is FQNNGV. CDR3 nucleotide sequence: TGTGCCAGCAGCTTAGAGCGGACAGGGAATGAGCAGTTCTTC. Translation: CASSLERTGNEQFF.

The chain is built from TRBV23-1 and TRBJ1-2, with D perhaps matching TRBD1 (5 bases). TRBV23-1 is noted as an ORF with a role that remains uncertain. Trimming took off 0 bases at V and 5 bases at J, with 13 bases between the two ends. This CDR3 comprises 15 residues. The CDR3 is CASSQSEGDGYGYTF. The CDR3 DNA follows: TGCGCCAGCAGTCAATCGGAAGGGGACGGGTATGGCTACACCTTC.

The chain recombines TRBV5-1 with TRBJ2-3; 9 positions match TRBD2. Trimming cost V 0 bases and J 1 base; bases outside gene matches: 3. This CDR3 contains 16 residues. Germline CDR1 is SGHRS and CDR2 is YFSETQ. CDR3 protein: CASSLGSSGGTDTQYF. In DNA form, the CDR3 reads TGCGCCAGCAGCTTGGGGTCTAGCGGGGGCACAGATACGCAGTATTTT.

The V gene is TRBV19, the J gene TRBJ2-7; 8 positions match TRBD1. Per the germline V gene, CDR1 is LNHDA and CDR2 is SQIVND (reference sequence). Trimming removed 7 bases from V and 5 bases from J; junction bases left unmatched: 16. This CDR3 comprises 16 residues. CDR3 protein: CASISPRQGRVDEQYV. In DNA, the CDR3 is TGTGCCAGTATCAGCCCCCGACAGGGGAGAGTGGACGAGCAGTACGTC.

The rearrangement joins TRBV6-6 to TRBJ1-1; no definite D call. The germline CDR1 and CDR2 sequences are MNHNY and SVGAGI (reference sequence). V gave up 2 bases and J gave up 4 bases, with 11 bases separating them. The CDR3 loop spans 14 amino acids. The CDR3 sequence: CASSYETGFTEAFF. The CDR3 DNA is TGTGCCAGCAGTTACGAAACGGGTTTCACTGAAGCTTTCTTT.

The chain is built from TRBV19 and TRBJ2-5; the match to TRBD1 covers 7 bases. The CDR3 extends over 15 amino acids. J was trimmed by 0 bases and V by 5 bases; bases with no gene match: 6. CDR1 LNHDA and CDR2 SQIVND come from the germline V gene (reference sequence). The DNA of the CDR3 is TGTGCCAGTAGTGCCCGTGGGACAGACCAAGAGACCCAGTACTTC. Translating gives CASSARGTDQETQYF.

CDR3 coding DNA: TGTGCCAGCAGCTTAGAAGGGGTCCAGAGGGGAGATACGCAGTATTTT. Its translation is CASSLEGVQRGDTQYF. This chain links TRBV11-2 with TRBJ2-3; D may match TRBD1 or TRBD2 (5 bases each). Germline V CDR1 and CDR2: SGHAT, FQNNGV. The CDR3 contains 16 residues. V was pared by 0 bases and J by 5 bases, with 15 bases between.

A single count supports this clone. The chain has TRBV7-2 and TRBJ1-1; tentative D call: TRBD1 (6 bases). This CDR3 contains 15 residues. Per the germline V gene, CDR1 is SGHTA and CDR2 is FQGNSA. Trimming stripped 4 bases from V and 4 bases from J, with 16 bases between. CDR3 in amino acids: CASSYTGARSTEAFF. CDR3 in DNA: TGTGCCAGCAGCTACACGGGGGCAAGGAGCACTGAAGCTTTCTTT. Combining the CDR3 with reference TRBV7-2 and TRBJ1-1 gives the whole variable domain GAGVSQSPSNKVTEKGKDVELRCDPISGHTALYWYRQSLGQGLEFLIYFQGNSAPDKSGLPSDRFSAERTGGSVSTLTIQRTQQEDSAVYLCASSYTGARSTEAFFGQGTRLTVV.

The chain links TRBV19 to TRBJ2-3; no clear D gene. Germline V gene sequence: CDR1 LNHDA, CDR2 SQIVND (reference sequence). Trimming stripped 3 bases from V and 0 bases from J, with 7 bases between. The CDR3 extends over 14 amino acids. In DNA form, the CDR3 reads TGTGCCAGTAGTATCACGGCTAGCACAGATACGCAGTATTTT. This gives the protein CASSITASTDTQYF. The variable domain in full, with the rest retrieved from reference TRBV19 and TRBJ2-3, is DGGITQSPKYLFRKEGQNVTLSCEQNLNHDAMYWYRQDPGQGLRLIYYSQIVNDFQKGDIAEGYSVSREKKESFPLTVTSAQKNPTAFYLCASSITASTDTQYFGPGTRLTVL.

The V and J genes are TRBV19 and TRBJ2-2, with 7 bases that match TRBD2. Unmatched junction bases numbered 8, after V lost 3 bases and J lost 4 bases. The CDR3 extends over 16 amino acids. The germline V gene has CDR1 LNHDA and CDR2 SQIVND (reference sequence). CDR3 sequence: CASSIRRLASTGELFF. For the CDR3, the DNA is TGTGCCAGTAGTATTAGGCGACTAGCAAGCACCGGGGAGCTGTTTTTT. The full variable domain, in which reference TRBV19 and TRBJ2-2 provide the parts outside the CDR3, is DGGITQSPKYLFRKEGQNVTLSCEQNLNHDAMYWYRQDPGQGLRLIYYSQIVNDFQKGDIAEGYSVSREKKESFPLTVTSAQKNPTAFYLCASSIRRLASTGELFFGEGSRLTVL.

This chain links TRBV7-2 with TRBJ2-1, with TRBD2 matching 8 bases. Germline V gene data show CDR1 as SGHTA and CDR2 as FQGNSA. Trimming cost V 5 bases and J 9 bases; bases outside gene matches: 6. This CDR3 is 13 amino acids long. This CDR3 is CASSIPGGVEQFF. In nucleotides, the CDR3 is TGTGCCAGCAGCATCCCCGGGGGGGTTGAGCAGTTCTTC.

This clone was observed a handful of times. The V call is TRBV2, the J call TRBJ1-5, with D perhaps matching TRBD1 (6 bases). Germline lookup yields CDR1 SNHLY and CDR2 FYNNEI. This CDR3 has 15 residues. Trimming pared 4 bases from V and 7 bases from J, leaving 17 bases between. The CDR3 sequence: CASSARRTEGQPQHF. For the CDR3, the DNA is TGTGCCAGCAGTGCGCGACGGACAGAGGGCCAGCCCCAGCATTTT. Combining the CDR3 with reference TRBV2 and TRBJ1-5 gives the whole variable domain EPEVTQTPSHQVTQMGQEVILRCVPISNHLYFYWYRQILGQKVEFLVSFYNNEISEKSEIFDDQFSVERPDGSNFTLKIRSTKLEDSAMYFCASSARRTEGQPQHFGDGTRLSIL.

V gene TRBV4-1 combines with J gene TRBJ2-7; D perhaps matches TRBD1 (6 bases). There are 14 residues in the CDR3. Trimming cost V 1 base and J 2 bases, with 9 bases left between them. In germline, CDR1 is MGHRA, CDR2 YSYEKL. This CDR3 is CASSQGQATYEQYF. The CDR3 bases are TGCGCCAGCAGCCAAGGACAGGCGACCTACGAGCAGTACTTC.

The chain links TRBV6-5 to TRBJ2-1; the match to TRBD2 covers 12 bases. The junction had 2 bases not matched to a gene; V was cut back by 7 bases and J by 7 bases. Germline values: CDR1 MNHEY, CDR2 SVGAGI. This CDR3 is 13 amino acids long. The CDR3 loop is CASMLAGGNEQFF. The CDR3 DNA sequence: TGTGCCAGCATGCTAGCGGGAGGGAATGAGCAGTTCTTC.

The V call is TRBV2, the J call TRBJ2-7, with 7 positions matching TRBD1. Per germline, CDR1 SNHLY and CDR2 FYNNEI. V gave up 8 bases and J gave up 2 bases; unmatched junction bases: 12. This CDR3 has 15 amino acids. The CDR3 DNA reads as TGTGCCAGCGCAATAGGACAGGCCCCAACCTACGAGCAGTACTTC. It is translated as CASAIGQAPTYEQYF. Combining the CDR3 with reference TRBV2 and TRBJ2-7 gives the whole variable domain EPEVTQTPSHQVTQMGQEVILRCVPISNHLYFYWYRQILGQKVEFLVSFYNNEISEKSEIFDDQFSVERPDGSNFTLKIRSTKLEDSAMYFCASAIGQAPTYEQYFGPGTRLTVT.

The chain combines TRBV4-1 with TRBJ1-1, with 7 positions matching TRBD1. V lost 5 bases to trimming and J lost 4 bases; unmatched junction nucleotides: 7. CDR3 length: 14 amino acids. The germline CDR1 and CDR2 sequences are MGHRA and YSYEKL. The CDR3 nucleotides are TGCGCCAGCAGCGGCCAGGGGGGGGGCACTGAAGCTTTCTTT. Protein sequence: CASSGQGGGTEAFF.

This chain uses TRBV9 with TRBJ1-6; 8 bases align to TRBD1. This CDR3 is built from 14 residues. Germline V CDR1 and CDR2: SGDLS, YYNGEE. V was clipped by 7 bases and J by 7 bases; unmatched bases: 7. DNA for the CDR3: TGTGCCAGCGCGCCTCGGACAGGGAATTCACCCCTCCACTTT. This translates into CASAPRTGNSPLHF.

This sequence joins TRBV9 and TRBJ2-3, with 9 bases lining up with TRBD2. V gave up 7 bases and J gave up 6 bases; unmatched junction bases: 9. Looked up from germline, CDR1 is SGDLS and CDR2 is YYNGEE. This CDR3 contains 14 residues. Here the CDR3 DNA reads TGTGCCAGCGGAAGGGGCGGGAGGGGGGATACGCAGTATTTT. Its translation is CASGRGGRGDTQYF.

The gene calls are TRBV2 and TRBJ2-5; 8 nucleotides line up with TRBD1. V gave up 10 bases and J gave up 1 base; unmatched junction bases: 11. Germline V gives CDR1 SNHLY, CDR2 FYNNEI. This CDR3 is 15 amino acids long. The CDR3 here is CATSDRGLGQETQYF. The CDR3 DNA follows: TGTGCCACTTCAGACAGGGGCCTCGGCCAAGAGACCCAGTACTTC.

The chain carries TRBV11-2 and TRBJ1-2; 8 positions match TRBD1. This CDR3 comprises 15 residues. The V gene end was trimmed by 4 bases and the J gene end by 5 bases; junction bases not matched to a gene: 9. Germline V lookup: CDR1 SGHAT, CDR2 FQNNGV. The CDR3 bases are TGTGCCAGCAGCTCAGACCGGGACAGGACTTATGGCTACACCTTC. This gives the protein CASSSDRDRTYGYTF.

This clone has a handful of counts. The CDR3 region is CANAGQANTEAFF. In DNA, the CDR3 is TGTGCCAACGCGGGACAGGCGAACACTGAAGCTTTCTTT. The chain combines TRBV10-3 with TRBJ1-1; 8 bases are a match to TRBD1. The junction had 5 bases not matched to a gene; V was cut back by 10 bases and J by 1 base. Per the germline V gene, CDR1 is ENHRY and CDR2 is SYGVKD. This CDR3 has 13 amino acids.

This chain connects TRBV6-5 to TRBJ2-1, with 12 bases identical to TRBD1. Trimming cost V 6 bases and J 7 bases; bases outside gene matches: 7. From germline, CDR1 is MNHEY and CDR2 SVGAGI. The CDR3 has 15 amino acids. The CDR3 protein is CASSMGQGAVNEQFF. CDR3 DNA: TGTGCCAGCAGCATGGGACAGGGGGCAGTAAATGAGCAGTTCTTC.

The chain carries TRBV2 and TRBJ1-1, with TRBD1 matching over 7 bases. With V trimmed by 6 bases and J by 6 bases, 7 bases remained unmatched. The germline V gene encodes CDR1 SNHLY and CDR2 FYNNEI. This CDR3 has 13 amino acids. Here the CDR3 reads CASRPGTASEAFF. CDR3 DNA sequence: TGTGCCAGCAGGCCTGGGACAGCCTCTGAAGCTTTCTTT.

CDR3 residues: CASSPPISGLSTDTQYF. The CDR3 DNA sequence: TGTGCCAGCAGTCCCCCCATTAGCGGGCTTAGCACAGATACGCAGTATTTT. V usage is TRBV27 and J usage is TRBJ2-3; 7 bases map to TRBD2. The CDR3 sequence is 17 residues long. Per the germline V gene, CDR1 is MNHEY and CDR2 is SMNVEV (reference sequence). With V trimmed by 5 bases and J by 0 bases, 11 bases remained unmatched.

For the CDR3, the DNA is TGTGCCAGCAGCCCGGGACAGGGAGAGACCCAGTACTTC. This translates into CASSPGQGETQYF. The J gene is TRBJ2-5, the V gene TRBV7-3; 9 bases agree with TRBD1. Germline V gives CDR1 SGHTA, CDR2 FQGTGA. V lost 5 bases and J lost 4; bases outside the gene matches: 2. The CDR3 consists of 13 residues.

The chain joins TRBV28 to TRBJ1-2, with a weak D call TRBD1 (5 bases). The ends were cut back, 2 bases at V and 4 bases at J, with 8 bases in the middle. This CDR3 region has 13 residues. Per the germline V gene, CDR1 is MDHEN and CDR2 is SYDVKM. Here the CDR3 reads CASSLQGFYGYTF. The CDR3 DNA reads as TGTGCCAGCAGTTTACAGGGCTTCTATGGCTACACCTTC.